This T cell receptor (beta chain) was identified in a study of blood T cells in healthy people across ages. Study results and caveats: Investigators treated diversity estimates from one million T cells as underestimates. Measured against age, TCR beta diversity per million T cells decreased in a roughly linear manner.

Together with a sample-barcoded 5' primer, a J-beta primer mix was included in a second PCR lasting roughly 7 to 11 cycles. TCRdb re-called the 5' RACE reads through MiXCR, storing one row per CDR3 protein. This repertoire shows around 600,000 distinct CDR3 sequences, 47% found once; its top ten account for approximately 25%. As to this clonotype: Its antigen remains unidentified.

V dropped 3 bases and J dropped 8 bases, with 13 bases sitting between them. The CDR3 spans 13 residues. The germline gives CDR1 LGHDT, CDR2 YNNKEL (reference sequence). This chain links TRBV3-1 with TRBJ1-1, with a tentative D call TRBD1 (5 bases). The TCR sequence derives from a man of 80 years or more in good health. Sequencing was performed on blood. The CDR3 DNA follows: TGTGCCAGCAGCCATTTTACGGGGGGGGAAGCTTTCTTT. Translation: CASSHFTGGEAFF. Full variable domain (remainder filled in from reference TRBV3-1 and TRBJ1-1): DTAVSQTPKYLVTQMGNDKSIKCEQNLGHDTMYWYKQDSKKFLKIMFSYNNKELIINETVPNRFSPKSPDKAHLNLHINSLELGDSAVYFCASSHFTGGEAFFGQGTRLTVV.